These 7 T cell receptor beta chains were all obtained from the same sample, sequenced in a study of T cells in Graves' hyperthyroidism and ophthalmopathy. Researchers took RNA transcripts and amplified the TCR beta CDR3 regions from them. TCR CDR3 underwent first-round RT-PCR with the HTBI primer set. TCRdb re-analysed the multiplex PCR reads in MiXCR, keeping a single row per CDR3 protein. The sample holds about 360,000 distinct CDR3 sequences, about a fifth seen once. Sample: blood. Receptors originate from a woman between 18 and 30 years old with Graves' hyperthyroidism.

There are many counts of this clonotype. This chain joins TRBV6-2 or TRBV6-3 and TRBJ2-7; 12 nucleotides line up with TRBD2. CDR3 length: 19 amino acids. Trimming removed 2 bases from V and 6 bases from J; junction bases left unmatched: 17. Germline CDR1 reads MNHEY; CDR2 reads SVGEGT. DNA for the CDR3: TGTGCCAGCAGTTACGATGCTCCAGACTTCCTAGCGGGGGGGCCCGAGCAGTACTTC. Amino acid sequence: CASSYDAPDFLAGGPEQYF.

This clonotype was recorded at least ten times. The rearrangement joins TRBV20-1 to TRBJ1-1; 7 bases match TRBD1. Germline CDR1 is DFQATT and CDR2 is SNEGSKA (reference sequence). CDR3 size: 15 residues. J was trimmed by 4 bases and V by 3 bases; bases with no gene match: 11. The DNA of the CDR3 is TGCAGTGCTAGTAAGTTCAGGGGGACGACCACTGAAGCTTTCTTT. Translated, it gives CSASKFRGTTTEAFF.

This CDR3 reads CASSIGWNRGRHGYTF. Here the CDR3 DNA reads TGTGCCAGTAGTATAGGTTGGAACAGGGGGCGTCATGGCTACACCTTC. The rearrangement links TRBV19 to TRBJ1-2; 9 bases map to TRBD1. Germline V gene lookup returns CDR1 LNHDA and CDR2 SQIVND (reference sequence). V shed 1 base and J 6 bases; nucleotides not matched to a gene: 9. The CDR3 has 16 amino acids.

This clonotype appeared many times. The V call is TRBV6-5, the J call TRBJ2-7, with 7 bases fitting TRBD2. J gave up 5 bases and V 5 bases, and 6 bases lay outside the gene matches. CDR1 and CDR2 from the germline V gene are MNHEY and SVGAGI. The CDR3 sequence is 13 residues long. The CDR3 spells CASSHLGGDEQYF. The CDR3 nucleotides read TGTGCCAGCAGTCACCTGGGGGGGGACGAGCAGTACTTC.

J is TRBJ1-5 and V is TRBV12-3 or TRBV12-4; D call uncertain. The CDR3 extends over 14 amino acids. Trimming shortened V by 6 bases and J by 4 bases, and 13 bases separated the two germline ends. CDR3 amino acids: CASSSWIQNQPQHF. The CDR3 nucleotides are TGTGCCAGCAGCAGTTGGATACAGAATCAGCCCCAGCATTTT.

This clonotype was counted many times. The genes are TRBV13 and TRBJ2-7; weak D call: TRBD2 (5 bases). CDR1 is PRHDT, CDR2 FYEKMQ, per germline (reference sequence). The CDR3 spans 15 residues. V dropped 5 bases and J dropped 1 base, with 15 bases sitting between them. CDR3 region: CASSPSHQASYEQYF. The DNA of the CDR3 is TGTGCCAGCAGCCCTAGCCATCAGGCATCCTACGAGCAGTACTTC. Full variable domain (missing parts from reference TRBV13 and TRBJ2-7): AAGVIQSPRHLIKEKRETATLKCYPIPRHDTVYWYQQGPGQDPQFLISFYEKMQSDKGSIPDRFSAQQFSDYHSELNMSSLELGDSALYFCASSPSHQASYEQYFGPGTRLTVT.

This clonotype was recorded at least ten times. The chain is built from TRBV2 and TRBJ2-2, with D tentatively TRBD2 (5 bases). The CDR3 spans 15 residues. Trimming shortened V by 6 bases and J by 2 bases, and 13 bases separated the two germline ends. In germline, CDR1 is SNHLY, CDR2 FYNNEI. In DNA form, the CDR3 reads TGTGCCAGCAGCGCCGGGGAAGCAAACACCGGGGAGCTGTTTTTT. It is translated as CASSAGEANTGELFF.